This is a list of T cell receptor beta chains from one sample in a study of shared clonotypes between healthy human individuals. Produced via immunoSEQ multiplex PCR; TCRdb's table is partial and in-frame only. The table includes around 1.5 million clones, 95% to 99% detected once. The sequenced sample was naive CD4+ T cells sorted from blood. The receptors derive from a man aged 30-40 years in good health. The CDR3 runs from the conserved cysteine through the conserved F or W. The order of the fields is J gene, D gene, V gene, clone size, CDR3 protein, CDR3 DNA. A D gene is named only where the DNA matches it firmly. Rows may omit the clone size; those that give it use once, few, many or a size class.

j_call: TRBJ1-5; d_call: TRBD1; v_call: TRBV10-3; clone_size: -; cdr3_aa: CAISPDRGDQPQHF; cdr3_nt: TGTGCCATCAGTCCAGACAGGGGAGATCAGCCCCAGCATTTT
j_call: TRBJ1-3; d_call: -; v_call: TRBV19; clone_size: -; cdr3_aa: CASSMDGYSGNTIYF; cdr3_nt: TGTGCCAGTAGTATGGACGGCTACTCTGGAAACACCATATATTTT
j_call: TRBJ2-7; d_call: -; v_call: TRBV20-1; clone_size: -; cdr3_aa: CSARDHYEQYF; cdr3_nt: TGCAGTGCTAGAGATCATTACGAGCAGTACTTC
j_call: TRBJ2-3; d_call: -; v_call: TRBV9; clone_size: -; cdr3_aa: CASSVGGGDSNTQYF; cdr3_nt: TGTGCCAGCAGCGTAGGAGGCGGGGACTCGAATACGCAGTATTTT
j_call: TRBJ2-3; d_call: -; v_call: TRBV7-9; clone_size: -; cdr3_aa: CASSLAPEGPQYF; cdr3_nt: TGTGCCAGCAGCTTAGCCCCAGAGGGTCCGCAGTATTTT
j_call: TRBJ2-7; d_call: TRBD2; v_call: TRBV2; clone_size: -; cdr3_aa: CASSPGLAGEWIYF; cdr3_nt: TGTGCCAGCAGTCCGGGACTAGCGGGAGAATGGATTTACTTC
j_call: TRBJ2-2; d_call: TRBD2; v_call: TRBV27; clone_size: -; cdr3_aa: CASSLIVLAGVTGELFF; cdr3_nt: TGTGCCAGCAGTTTAATTGTACTAGCGGGAGTCACCGGGGAGCTGTTTTTT
j_call: TRBJ1-1; d_call: TRBD1; v_call: TRBV27; clone_size: -; cdr3_aa: CASSKTGGNGNTEAFF; cdr3_nt: TGTGCCAGCAGCAAAACAGGGGGCAACGGGAACACTGAAGCTTTCTTT
j_call: TRBJ2-4; d_call: -; v_call: TRBV11-2; clone_size: -; cdr3_aa: CASSGPGDSLAKNIQYF; cdr3_nt: TGTGCCAGCAGCGGGCCGGGGGACAGTTTAGCCAAAAACATTCAGTACTTC
j_call: TRBJ2-7; d_call: -; v_call: TRBV7-9; clone_size: -; cdr3_aa: CASSYLREQYF; cdr3_nt: TGTGCCAGCAGCTATTTGAGGGAGCAGTACTTC
j_call: TRBJ1-1; d_call: TRBD1; v_call: TRBV5-1; clone_size: -; cdr3_aa: CASSHLTGSQNTEAFF; cdr3_nt: TGCGCCAGCAGCCACCTGACAGGGTCCCAGAACACTGAAGCTTTCTTT
j_call: TRBJ1-5; d_call: -; v_call: TRBV6-1; clone_size: -; cdr3_aa: CASNVGGRDQPQHF; cdr3_nt: TGTGCCAGCAACGTCGGGGGTAGGGATCAGCCCCAGCATTTT
j_call: TRBJ1-2; d_call: -; v_call: TRBV7-9; clone_size: -; cdr3_aa: CASSFGTFYGYTF; cdr3_nt: TGTGCCAGCAGTTTCGGGACCTTCTATGGCTACACCTTC
j_call: TRBJ1-2; d_call: -; v_call: TRBV5-4; clone_size: -; cdr3_aa: CASSLSMANFLVDGYTF; cdr3_nt: TGTGCCAGCAGCTTGAGTATGGCAAATTTCCTTGTCGATGGCTACACCTTC
j_call: TRBJ1-2; d_call: -; v_call: TRBV30; clone_size: -; cdr3_aa: CAWRTTGGYTF; cdr3_nt: TGTGCCTGGAGAACAACAGGGGGCTACACCTTC
j_call: TRBJ2-7; d_call: TRBD2; v_call: TRBV5-1; clone_size: -; cdr3_aa: CASSLIAGNSYAYEQYF; cdr3_nt: TGCGCCAGCAGCTTAATAGCGGGAAACTCCTATGCCTACGAGCAGTACTTC
j_call: TRBJ2-3; d_call: TRBD2; v_call: TRBV4-2; clone_size: once; cdr3_aa: CASSQDEASGRAGLADTQYF; cdr3_nt: TGTGCCAGCAGCCAAGATGAGGCTAGCGGGAGGGCCGGTTTGGCAGATACGCAGTATTTT
j_call: TRBJ2-1; d_call: TRBD2; v_call: TRBV6-1; clone_size: -; cdr3_aa: CASSARGGQPYNEQFF; cdr3_nt: TGTGCCAGCAGTGCGCGGGGGGGGCAGCCCTACAATGAGCAGTTCTTC